This entry lists 19 T cell receptor beta chains sequenced from one sample in a study of regulatory T cells in long-lasting Graves disease. Building of the TCR beta libraries involved iRepertoire HTBI primers and Arm-PCR of CDR3 regions. TCRdb passed the multiplex PCR reads through MiXCR, listing each CDR3 protein once. The sample shows 650,000 to 850,000 distinct CDR3 sequences, around 30% of them seen only once. The time point here: persistent/refractory GD, antithyroid drugs over 5 years with positive TRAb. Extracted RNA from PBMCs served as the source of the TCR library. Here the sequenced sample was peripheral blood mononuclear cells (PBMCs), taken when the disease was refractory, from a patient treated with antithyroid drugs. Every receptor here comes from a female donor with Graves disease.

V gene TRBV13 combines with J gene TRBJ1-6; 7 nucleotides align to TRBD1. CDR3 length: 17 amino acids. V dropped 5 bases and J dropped 10; count of bases not matched to a gene: 17. From germline, CDR1 is PRHDT and CDR2 FYEKMQ (reference sequence). CDR3 nucleotide sequence: TGTGCCAGCAGCGCTGCCTCTTTCGGGACAGACAACTCACCCCTCCACTTT. Amino acid sequence: CASSAASFGTDNSPLHF.

This clonotype has a count of ten or more. The chain employs TRBV27 and TRBJ2-7; no clear D. This CDR3 spans 15 amino acids. Looked up from germline, CDR1 is MNHEY and CDR2 is SMNVEV (reference sequence). V lost 0 bases and J lost 2, with 11 bases in between. The CDR3 is CASSLSILRAYEQYF. Written as DNA, the CDR3 is TGTGCCAGCAGTTTATCGATCCTTAGGGCCTACGAGCAGTACTTC.

This clonotype was observed a few times. The chain joins TRBV20-1 to TRBJ2-7; 7 positions match TRBD1. CDR1 is DFQATT, CDR2 SNEGSKA, per germline (reference sequence). V dropped 5 bases and J dropped 0; count of bases not matched to a gene: 7. The CDR3 is 14 residues long. The CDR3 DNA sequence: TGCAGTGCTTCATCGACAGGGATCTCCTACGAGCAGTACTTC. This sequence encodes CSASSTGISYEQYF.

This chain uses TRBV15 with TRBJ1-1, with no clear D. V shed 0 bases and J shed 4 bases, with 12 bases lying between them. Germline values: CDR1 LNHNV, CDR2 YYDKDF (reference sequence). The CDR3 runs 15 residues. The CDR3 is CATSRDWQDGTEAFF. The CDR3, as DNA: TGTGCCACCAGCAGAGACTGGCAGGACGGCACTGAAGCTTTCTTT.

This clonotype has just a few counts. The V call is TRBV12-3 or TRBV12-4, the J call TRBJ1-1; TRBD1 is a possible D gene (5 bases). The CDR3 has 15 residues. Trimming cost V 8 bases and J 7 bases, with 23 bases left between them. Here the CDR3 reads CASRPSGRGRVEAFF. The CDR3 nucleotides read TGTGCCAGCCGCCCCTCTGGACGGGGCAGGGTTGAAGCTTTCTTT.

This chain uses TRBV2 with TRBJ2-3, with 12 positions matching TRBD2. This CDR3 region has 16 residues. Germline V gene lookup returns CDR1 SNHLY and CDR2 FYNNEI. Germline trimming cut 5 bases from V and 2 bases from J; bases unmatched to any gene: 5. This CDR3 is CASSPGLAGPTDTQYF. The CDR3 nucleotides read TGTGCCAGCAGTCCCGGACTAGCGGGACCCACAGATACGCAGTATTTT.

Concerning this clonotype itself: No conserved phenylalanine or tryptophan is present at the end of the CDR3, so a read error is the likely explanation. The J gene is TRBJ1-1, the V gene TRBV9, with 10 nucleotides matching TRBD1. Per the germline V gene, CDR1 is SGDLS and CDR2 is YYNGEE. Losses at the gene ends were 0 bases for V and 1 base for J; bases not matched to a gene: 18. CDR3 size: 21 residues. CDR3 loop: CASSVGTNYPRTGGKNTEAFS. The CDR3 DNA reads as TGTGCCAGCAGCGTAGGTACGAACTACCCCAGGACAGGGGGGAAGAACACTGAAGCTTTCTCT.

The chain joins TRBV2 to TRBJ1-3; D not resolved. This CDR3 is 15 amino acids long. Trimming pared 8 bases from V and 0 bases from J, leaving 14 bases between. The germline V gene has CDR1 SNHLY and CDR2 FYNNEI. The CDR3 loop reads CASGAGRGSGNTIYF. In nucleotides, the CDR3 is TGTGCCAGCGGAGCCGGGCGCGGCTCTGGAAACACCATATATTTT.

This clonotype has just one count. This chain links TRBV4-1 with TRBJ1-1; TRBD1 agrees at 11 bases. The CDR3 is 15 residues long. Germline CDR1 reads MGHRA; CDR2 reads YSYEKL. The V and J ends lost 2 bases and 8 bases, in that order; junction bases with no gene match: 7. The CDR3, as DNA: TGCGCCAGCAGCCAAAAGGGACAGGGGGTGGCAGAAGCTTTCTTT. The encoded protein is CASSQKGQGVAEAFF.

This clonotype was observed a handful of times. At one end the junction does not follow the germline gene, possibly because of a read error. The genes are TRBV12-3 or TRBV12-4 and TRBJ1-6; no firm D call. This CDR3 contains 13 residues. CDR3 nucleotides: TGTGCCAGCAGCCACTCCTTTAATTCACCCCTCCACTTT. Protein product: CASSHSFNSPLHF.

This sequence joins TRBV7-6 and TRBJ2-5, with 8 positions matching TRBD1. The length of the CDR3 is 15 residues. V was clipped by 6 bases and J by 3 bases; unmatched bases: 9. Looked up from germline, CDR1 is SGHVS and CDR2 is FNYEAQ. DNA for the CDR3: TGTGCCAGCAGGAAACAGGGGGGTTTCGAAGAGACCCAGTACTTC. It yields the protein CASRKQGGFEETQYF. The full variable domain, rest sourced from reference TRBV7-6 and TRBJ2-5, is GAGVSQSPRYKVTKRGQDVALRCDPISGHVSLYWYRQALGQGPEFLTYFNYEAQQDKSGLPNDRFSAERPEGSISTLTIQRTEQRDSAMYRCASRKQGGFEETQYFGPGTRLLVL.

This clonotype was found a few times. J is TRBJ2-7 and V is TRBV19; no reliable D call. CDR1 is LNHDA, CDR2 SQIVND, per germline (reference sequence). The V end lost 6 bases, the J end lost 0 bases, and 15 bases lay between the germline ends. The CDR3 spans 15 residues. CDR3 nucleotide sequence: TGTGCCAGTAGCCCCGTACTTTCCGCCTCCTACGAGCAGTACTTC. Translated, it gives CASSPVLSASYEQYF.

This clonotype has just a few counts. The chain combines TRBV6-9 with TRBJ1-2; 8 nucleotides agree with TRBD1. This CDR3 has 17 residues. Germline V gene sequence: CDR1 MNHGY, CDR2 SVAAGI. The V and J ends lost 3 bases and 6 bases, in that order; junction bases with no gene match: 15. The CDR3 DNA follows: TGTGCCAGCAGTTACTCTCCAGGGGGCACGGGAGTAAATGGCTACACCTTC. Protein sequence: CASSYSPGGTGVNGYTF.

This sequence joins TRBV5-5 and TRBJ1-3; the D is unclear. V lost 3 bases to trimming and J lost 1 base, with 11 bases between them. The CDR3 consists of 15 residues. Germline CDR1 SGHKS, CDR2 YYEKEE (reference sequence). The CDR3 sequence is CASSSTSRSGNTIYF. Written as DNA, the CDR3 is TGTGCCAGCAGCTCCACCTCTAGATCTGGAAACACCATATATTTT.

This clonotype turned up a few times. The gene calls are TRBV19 and TRBJ1-1; D is ambiguous. Trimming removed 6 bases from V and 2 bases from J, with 10 bases in between. CDR1 is LNHDA and CDR2 is SQIVND in the germline V gene (reference sequence). This CDR3 has 13 amino acids. CDR3 DNA: TGTGCCAGTAGAGGATTCCTCAACACTGAAGCTTTCTTT. Translated: CASRGFLNTEAFF.

This clonotype was seen at least ten times. V gene TRBV28 combines with J gene TRBJ1-2; D is unclear. The CDR3 consists of 11 residues. Germline V CDR1 and CDR2: MDHEN, SYDVKM. Deletions cut 4 bases from V and 4 bases from J, with 4 bases between. The CDR3 reads CASSYSYGYTF. The CDR3 region has the DNA TGTGCCAGCAGTTACAGCTATGGCTACACCTTC.

This sequence joins TRBV13 and TRBJ2-7, with TRBD1 identical over 7 bases. Germline trimming cut 6 bases from V and 0 bases from J; bases unmatched to any gene: 17. Germline V gives CDR1 PRHDT, CDR2 FYEKMQ (reference sequence). CDR3 length equals 18 residues. The CDR3 region has the DNA TGTGCCAGCAGTTACCGGGGACAGACCTTAGCTCGCTCCTACGAGCAGTACTTC. Protein: CASSYRGQTLARSYEQYF. Together with reference TRBV13 and TRBJ2-7, the CDR3 gives the full variable domain: AAGVIQSPRHLIKEKRETATLKCYPIPRHDTVYWYQQGPGQDPQFLISFYEKMQSDKGSIPDRFSAQQFSDYHSELNMSSLELGDSALYFCASSYRGQTLARSYEQYFGPGTRLTVT.

The sample holds many counts of this clonotype. The V and J genes are TRBV28 and TRBJ2-7; D ambiguous. The CDR3 extends over 13 amino acids. V was cut by 6 bases and J by 2 bases, with 11 bases left in between. The germline V gene has CDR1 MDHEN and CDR2 SYDVKM. In DNA form, the CDR3 reads TGTGCCAGCAGACTGACTGCAGCCTACGAGCAGTACTTC. The encoded protein is CASRLTAAYEQYF.

This rearrangement joins TRBV9 to TRBJ2-7; D may be TRBD1 (6 bases). This CDR3 has 15 amino acids. Trimming took 0 bases from V and 7 from J, leaving 17 bases between them. The germline V gene has CDR1 SGDLS and CDR2 YYNGEE. CDR3 sequence (DNA): TGTGCCAGCAGCGTAGCATCGACAGGCGTAGGAGAGCAGTACTTC. This encodes CASSVASTGVGEQYF.